This T cell receptor beta chain appears in the sequencing data of a study of Graves' ophthalmopathy and Graves' hyperthyroidism. Findings and caveats of the study: In blood appeared most of the expanded thyroid clonotypes whose frequency exceeded 0.001. A classifier, a 13-signature model, separated ophthalmopathy from stable hyperthyroidism with approximately 88% sensitivity and around 83% specificity.

Amplified TCR beta CDR3 regions were obtained using RNA transcripts as template. RT-PCR in the first round used HTBI primers; a second-round multiplex PCR followed. A single record per CDR3 protein comes from TCRdb applying MiXCR to the multiplex PCR reads. The sample holds more than 1,000,000 distinct CDR3 sequences, 35% to 40% seen once. As for this clonotype: The target antigen is unknown.

The CDR3 spans 16 residues. Losses at the gene ends were 3 bases for V and 5 bases for J; bases not matched to a gene: 7. Sample: peripheral blood or thyroid tissue (not recorded which). The sequence came from an adult man with Graves' hyperthyroidism. The chain carries TRBV12-3 or TRBV12-4 and TRBJ2-7; 13 nucleotides agree with TRBD2. The CDR3 bases are TGTGCCAGCAGTTTTAAAGGGGGACTAGCGGGAAACGAGCAGTACTTC. This gives the protein CASSFKGGLAGNEQYF.